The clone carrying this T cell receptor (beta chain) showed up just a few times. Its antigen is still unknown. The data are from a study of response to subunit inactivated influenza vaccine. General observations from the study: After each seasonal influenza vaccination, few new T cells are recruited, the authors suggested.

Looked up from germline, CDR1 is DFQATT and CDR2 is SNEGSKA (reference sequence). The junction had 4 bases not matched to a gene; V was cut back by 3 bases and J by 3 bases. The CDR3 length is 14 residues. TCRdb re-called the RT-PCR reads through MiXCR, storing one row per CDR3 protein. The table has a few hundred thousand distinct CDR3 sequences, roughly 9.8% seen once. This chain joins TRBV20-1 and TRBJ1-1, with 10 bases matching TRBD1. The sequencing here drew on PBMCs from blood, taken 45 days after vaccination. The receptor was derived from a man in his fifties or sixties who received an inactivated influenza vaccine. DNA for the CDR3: TGCAGTGCTAGGACGACAGGGGGCCACACTGAAGCTTTCTTT. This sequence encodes CSARTTGGHTEAFF.